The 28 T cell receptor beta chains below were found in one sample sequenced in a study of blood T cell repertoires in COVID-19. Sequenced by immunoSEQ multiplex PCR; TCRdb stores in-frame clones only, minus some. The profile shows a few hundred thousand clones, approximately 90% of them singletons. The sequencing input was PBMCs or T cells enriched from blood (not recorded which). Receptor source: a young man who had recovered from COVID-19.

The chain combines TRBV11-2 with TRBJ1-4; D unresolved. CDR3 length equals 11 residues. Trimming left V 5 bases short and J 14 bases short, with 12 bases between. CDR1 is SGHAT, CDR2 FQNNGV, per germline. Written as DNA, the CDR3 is TGTGCCAGCAGCCTATCAGGCAGGCTGTTTTTT. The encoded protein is CASSLSGRLFF.

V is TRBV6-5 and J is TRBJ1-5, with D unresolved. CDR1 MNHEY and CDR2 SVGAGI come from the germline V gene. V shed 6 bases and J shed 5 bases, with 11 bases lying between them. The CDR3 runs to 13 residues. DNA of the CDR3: TGTGCCAGCAGGGACTACTTAGATCAGCCCCAGCATTTT. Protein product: CASRDYLDQPQHF.

CDR3 nucleotides: TGTGCCAGCAGCGTAGCTACAGGGTCCGGCTATGGCTACACCTTC. Protein sequence: CASSVATGSGYGYTF. This chain joins TRBV9 and TRBJ1-2, with a possible D match to TRBD1 (6 bases). Trimming shortened V by 0 bases and J by 4 bases, and 13 bases separated the two germline ends. The CDR3 has 15 residues. Germline CDR1 reads SGDLS; CDR2 reads YYNGEE.

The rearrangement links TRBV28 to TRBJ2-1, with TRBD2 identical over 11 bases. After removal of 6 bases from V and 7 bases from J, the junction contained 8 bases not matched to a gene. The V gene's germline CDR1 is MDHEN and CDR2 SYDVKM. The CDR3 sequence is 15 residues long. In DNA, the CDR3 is TGTGCCAGCAGCGAGACTAGCGGGAATTCTAATGAGCAGTTCTTC. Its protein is CASSETSGNSNEQFF. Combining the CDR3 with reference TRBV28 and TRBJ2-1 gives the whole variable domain DVKVTQSSRYLVKRTGEKVFLECVQDMDHENMFWYRQDPGLGLRLIYFSYDVKMKEKGDIPEGYSVSREKKERFSLILESASTNQTSMYLCASSETSGNSNEQFFGPGTRLTVL.

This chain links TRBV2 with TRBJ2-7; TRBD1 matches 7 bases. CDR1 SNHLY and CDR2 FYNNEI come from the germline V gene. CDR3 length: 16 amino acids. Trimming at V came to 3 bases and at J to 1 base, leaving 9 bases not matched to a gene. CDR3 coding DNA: TGTGCCAGCAGTGATTCTTGGACAGGCGATTCCTACGAGCAGTACTTC. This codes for CASSDSWTGDSYEQYF.

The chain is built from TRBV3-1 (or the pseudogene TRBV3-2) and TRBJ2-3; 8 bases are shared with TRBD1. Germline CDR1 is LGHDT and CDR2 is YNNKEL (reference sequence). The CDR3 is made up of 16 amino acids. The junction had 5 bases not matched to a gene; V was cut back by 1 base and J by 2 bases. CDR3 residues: CASSQVQGAPTDTQYF. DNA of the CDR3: TGTGCCAGCAGCCAAGTCCAGGGGGCCCCCACAGATACGCAGTATTTT.

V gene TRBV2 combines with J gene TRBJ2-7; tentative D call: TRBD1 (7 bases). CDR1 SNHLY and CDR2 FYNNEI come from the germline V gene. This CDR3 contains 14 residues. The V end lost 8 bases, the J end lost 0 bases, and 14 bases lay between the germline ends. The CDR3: CASLGQTSSYEQYF. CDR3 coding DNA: TGTGCCAGCTTGGGACAGACTAGCTCCTACGAGCAGTACTTC.

The CDR3 DNA is TGTGCCAGCAGCCAAGATCTTAGCGGGGGCTACAATGAGCAGTTCTTC. The encoded protein is CASSQDLSGGYNEQFF. The chain carries TRBV3-1 (or the pseudogene TRBV3-2) and TRBJ2-1, with TRBD2 matching over 9 bases. The CDR3 is 16 residues long. V shed 0 bases, J shed 3 bases, and the junction held 3 bases outside the gene matches. Per germline, CDR1 LGHDT and CDR2 YNNKEL (reference sequence).

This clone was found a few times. CDR3 DNA: TGTGCCAGCAGTTTCCCAGGGGGCACTGAAGCTTTCTTT. Amino acid sequence: CASSFPGGTEAFF. This chain uses TRBV27 with TRBJ1-1, with TRBD1 identical over 7 bases. V was clipped by 3 bases and J by 4 bases; unmatched bases: 2. Looked up from germline, CDR1 is MNHEY and CDR2 is SMNVEV (reference sequence). CDR3 length: 13 amino acids.

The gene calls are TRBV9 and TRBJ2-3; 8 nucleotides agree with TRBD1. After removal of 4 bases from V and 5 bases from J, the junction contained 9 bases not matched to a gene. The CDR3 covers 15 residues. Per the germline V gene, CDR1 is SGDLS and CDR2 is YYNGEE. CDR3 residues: CASSRQQGVRDTQYF. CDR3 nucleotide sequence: TGTGCCAGCAGCCGCCAACAGGGGGTGAGAGATACGCAGTATTTT. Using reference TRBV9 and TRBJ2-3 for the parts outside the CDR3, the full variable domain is DSGVTQTPKHLITATGQRVTLRCSPRSGDLSVYWYQQSLDQGLQFLIQYYNGEERAKGNILERFSAQQFPDLHSELNLSSLELGDSALYFCASSRQQGVRDTQYFGPGTRLTVL.

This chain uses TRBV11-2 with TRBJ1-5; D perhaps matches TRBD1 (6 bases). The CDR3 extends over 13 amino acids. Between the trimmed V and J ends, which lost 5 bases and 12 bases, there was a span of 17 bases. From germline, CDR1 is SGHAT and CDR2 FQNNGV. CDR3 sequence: CASSLGQTSVQHF. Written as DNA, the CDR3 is TGTGCCAGCAGCCTCGGACAGACCAGTGTCCAGCATTTT. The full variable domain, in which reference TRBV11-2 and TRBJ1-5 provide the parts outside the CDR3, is EAGVAQSPRYKIIEKRQSVAFWCNPISGHATLYWYQQILGQGPKLLIQFQNNGVVDDSQLPKDRFSAERLKGVDSTLKIQPAKLEDSAVYLCASSLGQTSVQHFGDGTRLSIL.

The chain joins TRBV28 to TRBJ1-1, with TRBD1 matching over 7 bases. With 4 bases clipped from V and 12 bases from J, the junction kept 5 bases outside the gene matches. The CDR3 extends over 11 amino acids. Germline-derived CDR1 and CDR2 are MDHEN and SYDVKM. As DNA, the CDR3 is TGTGCCAGCAGTTCGACAGGGAGGACTTTCTTT. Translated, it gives CASSSTGRTFF.

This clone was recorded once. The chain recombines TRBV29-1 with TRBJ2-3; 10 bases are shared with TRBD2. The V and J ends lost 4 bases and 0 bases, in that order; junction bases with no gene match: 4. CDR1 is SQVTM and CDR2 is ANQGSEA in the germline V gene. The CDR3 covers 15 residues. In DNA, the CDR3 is TGCAGCGTTGCGGCTAGCGGGGGAAGCACAGATACGCAGTATTTT. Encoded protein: CSVAASGGSTDTQYF.

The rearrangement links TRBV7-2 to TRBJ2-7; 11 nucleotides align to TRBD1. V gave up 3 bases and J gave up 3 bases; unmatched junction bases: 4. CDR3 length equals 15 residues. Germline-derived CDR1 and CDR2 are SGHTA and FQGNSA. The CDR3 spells CASSFGTGGYYEQYF. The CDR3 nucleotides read TGTGCCAGCAGCTTCGGGACAGGGGGATACTACGAGCAGTACTTC.

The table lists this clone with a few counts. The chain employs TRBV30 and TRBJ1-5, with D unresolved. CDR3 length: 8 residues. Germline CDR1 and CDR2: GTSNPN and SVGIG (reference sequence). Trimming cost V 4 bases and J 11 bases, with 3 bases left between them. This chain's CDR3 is CAWISQHF. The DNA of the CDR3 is TGTGCCTGGATATCCCAGCATTTT.

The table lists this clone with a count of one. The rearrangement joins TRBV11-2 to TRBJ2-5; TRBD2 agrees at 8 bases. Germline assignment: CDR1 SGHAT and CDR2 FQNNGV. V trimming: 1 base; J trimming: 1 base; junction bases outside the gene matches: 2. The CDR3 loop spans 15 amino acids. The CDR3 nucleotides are TGTGCCAGCAGCTTAGCCGGGACTAGCCAAGAGACCCAGTACTTC. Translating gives CASSLAGTSQETQYF.

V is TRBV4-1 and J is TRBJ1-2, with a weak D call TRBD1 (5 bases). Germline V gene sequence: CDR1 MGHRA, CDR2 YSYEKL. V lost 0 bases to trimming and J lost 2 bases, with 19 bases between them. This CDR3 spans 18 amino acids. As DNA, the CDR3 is TGCGCCAGCAGCCAAGAAACTTCTTTTGGCAGGGCAAACTATGGCTACACCTTC. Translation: CASSQETSFGRANYGYTF.

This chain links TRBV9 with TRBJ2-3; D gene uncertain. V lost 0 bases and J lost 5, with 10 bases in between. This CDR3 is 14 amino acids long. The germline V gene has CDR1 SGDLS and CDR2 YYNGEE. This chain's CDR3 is CASSVARSQDTQYF. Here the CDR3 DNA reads TGTGCCAGCAGCGTAGCGAGGTCTCAAGATACGCAGTATTTT.

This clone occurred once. In DNA, the CDR3 is TGTGCCAGCAGCCCTATGCCAGGGGGCGTCGGGTATAATTCACCCCTCCACTTT. Translated, it gives CASSPMPGGVGYNSPLHF. V is TRBV5-5 and J is TRBJ1-6, with TRBD1 identical over 8 bases. The CDR3 sequence is 18 residues long. Trimming took 4 bases from V and 4 from J; bases not matched to a gene: 13. Germline V gene lookup returns CDR1 SGHKS and CDR2 YYEKEE (reference sequence).

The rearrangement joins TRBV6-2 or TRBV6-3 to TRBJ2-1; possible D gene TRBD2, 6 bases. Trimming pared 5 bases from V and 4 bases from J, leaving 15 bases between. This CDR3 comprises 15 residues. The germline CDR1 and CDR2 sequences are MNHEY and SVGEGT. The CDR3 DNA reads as TGTGCCAGCAGTCCCGGCGGGGTAGTTTACAATGAGCAGTTCTTC. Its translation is CASSPGGVVYNEQFF.

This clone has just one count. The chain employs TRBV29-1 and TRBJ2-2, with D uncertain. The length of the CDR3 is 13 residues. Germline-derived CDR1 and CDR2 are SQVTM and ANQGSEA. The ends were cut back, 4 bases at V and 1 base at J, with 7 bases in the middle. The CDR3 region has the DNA TGCAGCGTTGTATTCAGGAACACCGGGGAGCTGTTTTTT. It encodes CSVVFRNTGELFF.

This chain's CDR3 is CASSLLTPNSNQPQHF. The CDR3 nucleotides read TGTGCCAGCAGCTTGCTGACACCCAATAGCAATCAGCCCCAGCATTTT. The chain uses TRBV5-5 and TRBJ1-5; no reliable D call. Trimming stripped 1 base from V and 0 bases from J, with 11 bases between. From germline, CDR1 is SGHKS and CDR2 YYEKEE (reference sequence). This CDR3 is 16 amino acids long. Combining the CDR3 with reference TRBV5-5 and TRBJ1-5 gives the whole variable domain DAGVTQSPTHLIKTRGQQVTLRCSPISGHKSVSWYQQVLGQGPQFIFQYYEKEERGRGNFPDRFSARQFPNYSSELNVNALLLGDSALYLCASSLLTPNSNQPQHFGDGTRLSIL.

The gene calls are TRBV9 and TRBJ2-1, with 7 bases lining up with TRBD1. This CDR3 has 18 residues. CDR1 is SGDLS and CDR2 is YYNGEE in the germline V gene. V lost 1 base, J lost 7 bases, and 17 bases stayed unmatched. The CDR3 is CASSVSLQSDRVRNEQFF. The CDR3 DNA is TGTGCCAGCAGCGTATCGTTACAGTCTGACAGGGTGCGGAATGAGCAGTTCTTC.

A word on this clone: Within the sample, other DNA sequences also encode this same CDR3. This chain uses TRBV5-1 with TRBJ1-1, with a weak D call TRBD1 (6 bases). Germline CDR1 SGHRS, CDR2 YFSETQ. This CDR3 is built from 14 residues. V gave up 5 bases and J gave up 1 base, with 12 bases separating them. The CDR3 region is CASSSGQPNTEAFF. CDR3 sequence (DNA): TGCGCCAGCAGTTCAGGACAGCCGAACACTGAAGCTTTCTTT.

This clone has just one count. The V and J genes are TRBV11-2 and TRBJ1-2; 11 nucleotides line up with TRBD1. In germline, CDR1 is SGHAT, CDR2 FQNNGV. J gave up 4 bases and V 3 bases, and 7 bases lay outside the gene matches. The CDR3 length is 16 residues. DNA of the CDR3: TGTGCCAGCAGCTTCAGCTCCGGGACAGGGGGCTATGGCTACACCTTC. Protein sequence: CASSFSSGTGGYGYTF.

The CDR3 nucleotides are TGCGCCAGCAGCTTGTCACCGGGACAGAGCAATCAGCCCCAGCATTTT. Translating it yields CASSLSPGQSNQPQHF. The J gene is TRBJ1-5, the V gene TRBV5-1; 7 positions match TRBD1. The CDR3 has 16 amino acids. Germline loops: CDR1 SGHRS, CDR2 YFSETQ. V lost 1 base, J lost 1 base, and 5 bases stayed unmatched.

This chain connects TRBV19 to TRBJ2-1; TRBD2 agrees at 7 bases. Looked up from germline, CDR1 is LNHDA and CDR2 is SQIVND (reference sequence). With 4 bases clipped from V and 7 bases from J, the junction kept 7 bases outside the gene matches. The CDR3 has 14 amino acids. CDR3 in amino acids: CASSTRLAVNEQFF. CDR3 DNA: TGTGCCAGTAGTACGCGACTAGCTGTGAATGAGCAGTTCTTC.

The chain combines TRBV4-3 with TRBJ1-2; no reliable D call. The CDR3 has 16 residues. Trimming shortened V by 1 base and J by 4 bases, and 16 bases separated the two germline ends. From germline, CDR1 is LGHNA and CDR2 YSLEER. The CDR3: CASSQGGRGSAYGYTF. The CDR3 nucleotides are TGCGCCAGCAGCCAAGGTGGGCGGGGATCGGCCTATGGCTACACCTTC.